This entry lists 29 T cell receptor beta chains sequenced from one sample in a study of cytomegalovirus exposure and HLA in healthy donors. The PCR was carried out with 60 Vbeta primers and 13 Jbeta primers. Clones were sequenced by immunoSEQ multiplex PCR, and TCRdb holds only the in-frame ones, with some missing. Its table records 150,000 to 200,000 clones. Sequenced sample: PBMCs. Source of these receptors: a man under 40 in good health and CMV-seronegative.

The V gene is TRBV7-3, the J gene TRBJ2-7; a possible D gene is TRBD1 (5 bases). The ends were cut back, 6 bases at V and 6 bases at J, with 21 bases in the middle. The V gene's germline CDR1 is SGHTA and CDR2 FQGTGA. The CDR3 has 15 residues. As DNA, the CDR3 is TGTGCCAGCAGGGACGCGTGGGGCGGTGCGGCCGAGCAGTACTTC. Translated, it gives CASRDAWGGAAEQYF.

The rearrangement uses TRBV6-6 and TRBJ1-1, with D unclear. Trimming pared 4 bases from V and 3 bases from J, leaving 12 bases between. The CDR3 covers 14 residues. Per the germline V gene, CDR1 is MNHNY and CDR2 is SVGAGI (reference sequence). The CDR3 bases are TGTGCCAGCAGTTCACAGACCCGGTACACTGAAGCTTTCTTT. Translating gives CASSSQTRYTEAFF.

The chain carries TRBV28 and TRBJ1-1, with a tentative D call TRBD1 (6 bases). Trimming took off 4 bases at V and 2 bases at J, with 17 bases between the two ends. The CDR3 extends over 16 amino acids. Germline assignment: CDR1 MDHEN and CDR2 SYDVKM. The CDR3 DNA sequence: TGTGCCAGCAGTTACGATACAGGGACATTCAACACTGAAGCTTTCTTT. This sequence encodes CASSYDTGTFNTEAFF.

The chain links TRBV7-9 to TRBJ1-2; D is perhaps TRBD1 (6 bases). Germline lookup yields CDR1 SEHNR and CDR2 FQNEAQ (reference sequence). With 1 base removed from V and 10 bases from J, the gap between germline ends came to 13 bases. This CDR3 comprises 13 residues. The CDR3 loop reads CASSLVSGQTYTF. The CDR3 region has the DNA TGTGCCAGCAGCTTAGTGTCCGGACAGACCTACACCTTC.

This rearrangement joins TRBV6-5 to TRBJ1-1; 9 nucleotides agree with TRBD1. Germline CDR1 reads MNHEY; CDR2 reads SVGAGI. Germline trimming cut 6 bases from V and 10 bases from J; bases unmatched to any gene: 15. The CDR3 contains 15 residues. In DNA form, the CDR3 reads TGTGCCAGCAGGGCCGCCGGGACAGGGTCGTGGGGAGCTTTCTTT. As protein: CASRAAGTGSWGAFF.

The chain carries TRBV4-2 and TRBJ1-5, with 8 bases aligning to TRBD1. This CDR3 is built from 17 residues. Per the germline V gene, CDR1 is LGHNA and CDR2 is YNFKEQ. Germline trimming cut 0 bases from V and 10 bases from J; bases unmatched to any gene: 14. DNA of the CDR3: TGTGCCAGCAGCCAAGATCAGGGGGCGGGGGTCTTAAAACCCCAGCATTTT. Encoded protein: CASSQDQGAGVLKPQHF.

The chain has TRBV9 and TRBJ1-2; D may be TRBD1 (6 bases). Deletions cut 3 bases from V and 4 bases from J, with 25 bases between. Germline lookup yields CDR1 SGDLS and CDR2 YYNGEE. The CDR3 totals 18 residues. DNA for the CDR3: TGTGCCAGCAGCGACCCTTGGGGGCCAGGCCCCAAAAGCTATGGCTACACCTTC. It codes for CASSDPWGPGPKSYGYTF.

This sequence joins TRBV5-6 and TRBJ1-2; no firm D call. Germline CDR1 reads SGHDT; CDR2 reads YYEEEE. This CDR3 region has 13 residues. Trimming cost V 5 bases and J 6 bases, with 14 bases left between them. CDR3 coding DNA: TGTGCCAGCAGTTGGCGGGGAAGGAATGGCTACACCTTC. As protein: CASSWRGRNGYTF.

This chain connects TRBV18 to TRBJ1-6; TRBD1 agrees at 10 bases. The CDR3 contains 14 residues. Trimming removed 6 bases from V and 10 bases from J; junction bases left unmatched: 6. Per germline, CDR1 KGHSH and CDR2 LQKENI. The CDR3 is CASSPGQGRSPLHF. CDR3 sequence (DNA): TGTGCCAGCTCCCCGGGACAGGGGCGCTCACCCCTCCACTTT. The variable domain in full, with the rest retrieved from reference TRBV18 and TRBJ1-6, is NAGVMQNPRHLVRRRGQEARLRCSPMKGHSHVYWYRQLPEEGLKFMVYLQKENIIDESGMPKERFSAEFPKEGPSILRIQQVVRGDSAAYFCASSPGQGRSPLHFGNGTRLTVT.

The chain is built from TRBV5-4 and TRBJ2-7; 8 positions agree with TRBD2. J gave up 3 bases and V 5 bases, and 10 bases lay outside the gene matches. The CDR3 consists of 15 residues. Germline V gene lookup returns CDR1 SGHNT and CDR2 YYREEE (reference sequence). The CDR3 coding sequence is TGTGCCAGCAGAGAGTGGGGACGGGGGGGCTACGAGCAGTACTTC. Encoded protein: CASREWGRGGYEQYF.

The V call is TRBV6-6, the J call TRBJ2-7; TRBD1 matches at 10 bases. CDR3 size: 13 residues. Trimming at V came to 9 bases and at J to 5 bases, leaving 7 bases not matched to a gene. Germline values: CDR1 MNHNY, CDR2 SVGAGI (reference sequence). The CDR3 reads CASKRQGADEQYF. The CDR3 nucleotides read TGTGCCAGTAAGAGACAGGGGGCGGACGAGCAGTACTTC.

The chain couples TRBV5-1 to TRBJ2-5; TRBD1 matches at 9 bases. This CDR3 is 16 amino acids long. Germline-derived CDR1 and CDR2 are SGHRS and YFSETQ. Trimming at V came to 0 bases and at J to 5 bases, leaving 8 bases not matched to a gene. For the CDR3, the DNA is TGCGCCAGCAGCTTGGCCATCGGGACAGGGCGGGAGACCCAGTACTTC. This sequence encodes CASSLAIGTGRETQYF. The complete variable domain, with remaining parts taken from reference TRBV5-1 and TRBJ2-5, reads KAGVTQTPRYLIKTRGQQVTLSCSPISGHRSVSWYQQTPGQGLQFLFEYFSETQRNKGNFPGRFSGRQFSNSRSEMNVSTLELGDSALYLCASSLAIGTGRETQYFGPGTRLLVL.

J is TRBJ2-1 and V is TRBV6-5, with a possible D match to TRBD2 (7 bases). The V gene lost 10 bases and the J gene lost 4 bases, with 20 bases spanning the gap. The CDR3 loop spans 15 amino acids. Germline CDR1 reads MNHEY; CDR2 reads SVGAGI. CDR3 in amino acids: CATIRWGGQYNEQFF. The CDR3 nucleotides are TGTGCCACCATCCGGTGGGGGGGGCAGTACAATGAGCAGTTCTTC.

The CDR3 here is CASSLWLGEGVSGRSSYNEQFF. The CDR3 DNA is TGCGCCAGCAGCTTGTGGCTCGGGGAAGGCGTTAGCGGGAGGTCCTCCTACAATGAGCAGTTCTTC. The chain couples TRBV5-1 to TRBJ2-1; 10 bases agree with TRBD2. This CDR3 is built from 22 residues. With 1 base clipped from V and 0 bases from J, the junction kept 19 bases outside the gene matches. Germline V gene data show CDR1 as SGHRS and CDR2 as YFSETQ.

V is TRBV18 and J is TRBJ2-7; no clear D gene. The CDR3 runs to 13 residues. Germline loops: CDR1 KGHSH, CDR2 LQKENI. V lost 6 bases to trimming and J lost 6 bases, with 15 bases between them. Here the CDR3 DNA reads TGTGCCAGCTCCCGAACACCGATCCTCGAGCAGTACTTC. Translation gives CASSRTPILEQYF.

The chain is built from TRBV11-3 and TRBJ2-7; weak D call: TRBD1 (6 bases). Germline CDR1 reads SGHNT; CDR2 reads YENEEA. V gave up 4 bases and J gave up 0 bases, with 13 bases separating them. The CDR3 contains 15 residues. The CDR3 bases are TGTGCCAGCAGCTCCGCACGAGGGGGCTCCTACGAGCAGTACTTC. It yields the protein CASSSARGGSYEQYF.

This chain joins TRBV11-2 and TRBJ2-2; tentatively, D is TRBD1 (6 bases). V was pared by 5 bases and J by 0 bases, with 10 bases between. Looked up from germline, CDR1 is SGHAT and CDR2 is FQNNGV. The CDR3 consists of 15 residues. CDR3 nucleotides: TGTGCCAGCAGCAGGGGGACACCGAACACCGGGGAGCTGTTTTTT. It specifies CASSRGTPNTGELFF.

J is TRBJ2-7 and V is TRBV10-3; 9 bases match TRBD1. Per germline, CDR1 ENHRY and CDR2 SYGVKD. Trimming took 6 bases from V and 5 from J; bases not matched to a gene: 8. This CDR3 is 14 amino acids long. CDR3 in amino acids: CAISLTGGADEQYF. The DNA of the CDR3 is TGTGCCATCAGCCTGACAGGGGGAGCGGACGAGCAGTACTTC.

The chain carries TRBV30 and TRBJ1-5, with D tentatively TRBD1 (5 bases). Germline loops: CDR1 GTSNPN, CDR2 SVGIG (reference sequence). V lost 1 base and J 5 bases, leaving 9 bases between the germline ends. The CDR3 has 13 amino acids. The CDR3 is CAWSAGGDQPQHF. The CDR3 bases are TGTGCCTGGAGTGCGGGGGGGGATCAGCCCCAGCATTTT.

CDR3: CASSLVGLVYGYTF. For the CDR3, the DNA is TGTGCCAGCAGCTTAGTGGGACTCGTCTATGGCTACACCTTC. The rearrangement links TRBV7-2 to TRBJ1-2, with D possibly matching TRBD1 (5 bases). V was trimmed by 1 base and J by 4 bases, leaving 10 bases between them. Germline values: CDR1 SGHTA, CDR2 FQGNSA. This CDR3 is 14 amino acids long.

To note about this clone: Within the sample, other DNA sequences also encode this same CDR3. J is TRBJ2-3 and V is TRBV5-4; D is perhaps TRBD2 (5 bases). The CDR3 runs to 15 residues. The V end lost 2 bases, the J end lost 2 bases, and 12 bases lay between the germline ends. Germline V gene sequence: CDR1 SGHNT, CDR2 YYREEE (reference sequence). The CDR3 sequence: CASSLGLIVTDTQYF. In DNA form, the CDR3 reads TGTGCCAGCAGCTTAGGACTGATCGTCACAGATACGCAGTATTTT.

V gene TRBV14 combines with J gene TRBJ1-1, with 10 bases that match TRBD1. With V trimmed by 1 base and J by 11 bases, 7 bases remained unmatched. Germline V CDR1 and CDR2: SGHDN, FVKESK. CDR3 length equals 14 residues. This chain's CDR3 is CASSQVTGQGTAFF. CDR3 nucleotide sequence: TGTGCCAGCAGCCAAGTGACGGGACAGGGGACGGCTTTCTTT.

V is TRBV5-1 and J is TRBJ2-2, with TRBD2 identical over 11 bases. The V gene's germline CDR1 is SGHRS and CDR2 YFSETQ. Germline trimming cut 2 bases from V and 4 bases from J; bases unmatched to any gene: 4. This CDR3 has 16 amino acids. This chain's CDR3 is CASSFTSGSGTGELFF. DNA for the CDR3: TGCGCCAGCAGCTTTACTAGCGGGAGCGGCACCGGGGAGCTGTTTTTT.

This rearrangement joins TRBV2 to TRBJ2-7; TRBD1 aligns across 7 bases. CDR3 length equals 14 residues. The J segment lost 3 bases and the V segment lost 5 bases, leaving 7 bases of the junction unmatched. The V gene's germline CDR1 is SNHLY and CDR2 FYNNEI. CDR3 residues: CASSRQGTNYEQYF. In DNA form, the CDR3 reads TGTGCCAGCAGTCGACAGGGAACGAACTACGAGCAGTACTTC.

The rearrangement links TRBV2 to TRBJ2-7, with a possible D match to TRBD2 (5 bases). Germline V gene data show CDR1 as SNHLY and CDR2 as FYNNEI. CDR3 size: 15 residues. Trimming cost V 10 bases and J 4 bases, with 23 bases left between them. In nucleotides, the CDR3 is TGTGCCACCGGGTCCCGACTAATCGGTCGATACGAGCAGTACTTC. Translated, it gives CATGSRLIGRYEQYF.

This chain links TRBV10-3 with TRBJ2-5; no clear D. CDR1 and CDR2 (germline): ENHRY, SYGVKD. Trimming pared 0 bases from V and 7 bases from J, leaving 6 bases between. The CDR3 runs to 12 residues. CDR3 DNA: TGTGCCATCAGTGAGTCCTGGGCGACCCAGTACTTC. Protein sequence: CAISESWATQYF.

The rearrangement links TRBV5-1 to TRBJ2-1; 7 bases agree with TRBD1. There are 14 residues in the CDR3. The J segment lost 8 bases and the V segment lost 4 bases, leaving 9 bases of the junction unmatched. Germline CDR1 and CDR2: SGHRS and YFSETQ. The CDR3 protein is CASSIIDRAHEQFF. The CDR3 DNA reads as TGCGCCAGCAGCATCATCGACAGGGCCCATGAGCAGTTCTTC.

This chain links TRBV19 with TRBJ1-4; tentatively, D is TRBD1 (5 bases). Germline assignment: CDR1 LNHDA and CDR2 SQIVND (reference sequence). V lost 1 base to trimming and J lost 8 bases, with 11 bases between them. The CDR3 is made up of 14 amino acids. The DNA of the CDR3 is TGTGCCAGTAGTATAGTGAAGGGGTACGAAAAACTGTTTTTT. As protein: CASSIVKGYEKLFF.

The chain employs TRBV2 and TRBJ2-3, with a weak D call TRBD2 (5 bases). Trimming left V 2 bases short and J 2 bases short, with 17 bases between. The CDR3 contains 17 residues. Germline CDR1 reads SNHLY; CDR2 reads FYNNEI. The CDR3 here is CASSELVASDDTDTQYF. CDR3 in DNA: TGTGCCAGCAGTGAATTGGTAGCGAGCGACGACACAGATACGCAGTATTTT.